The following is a TCR beta chain sequence with its context. Its specificity is unknown. Assay: immunoSEQ multiplex PCR; the TCRdb copy retains only in-frame clones and omits some. Counted here are roughly 170,000 clones, roughly 80% occurring once; the ten biggest clones make up under 5.5%. Trimming left V 0 bases short and J 4 bases short, with 13 bases between. Germline CDR1 and CDR2: LGHNA and YNFKEQ. CDR3 length: 17 residues. This entry is derived from a study of cytotoxic CD8 clonotypes in ibrutinib-treated CLL. Notes on the study in general: There were few public clonotypes, and on treatment they contracted or stayed stable.

V gene TRBV4-2 combines with J gene TRBJ2-6; unclear D gene. The source of this sequence is a human donor with chronic lymphocytic leukemia. The source material was PBMCs, sampled after 24 months of ibrutinib treatment. This CDR3 reads CASSQDQTISGANVLTF. The DNA for the CDR3 is TGTGCCAGCAGCCAAGATCAGACGATCTCCGGGGCCAACGTCCTGACTTTC.